One sample yielded the 22 T cell receptor beta chains listed below, sequenced in a study of response to subunit inactivated influenza vaccine. One entry per CDR3 protein results from TCRdb running MiXCR on the RT-PCR reads. The sample has hundreds of thousands of distinct CDR3 sequences, less than 8% seen once; the top ten hold roughly 13%. The sequences come from PBMCs from blood, collected roughly 24 months after vaccination. All receptors derive from a man aged 45 to 70 who received an inactivated influenza vaccine.

This clonotype was recorded many times. This chain joins TRBV7-9 and TRBJ1-1; TRBD1 matches at 8 bases. This CDR3 comprises 14 residues. The germline V gene encodes CDR1 SEHNR and CDR2 FQNEAQ (reference sequence). V trimming: 5 bases; J trimming: 4 bases; junction bases outside the gene matches: 6. The CDR3 DNA reads TGTGCCAGCAGCGCCGACAGGGGCGGCACTGAAGCTTTCTTT. It translates to CASSADRGGTEAFF.

The J gene is TRBJ1-5, the V gene TRBV9, with D maybe TRBD1 (6 bases). Trimming removed 0 bases at V and 10 bases at J, with 8 bases between. Germline CDR1 and CDR2: SGDLS and YYNGEE. The CDR3 sequence is 12 residues long. DNA of the CDR3: TGTGCCAGCAGCGTAGAAGGGGGACCCCAGCATTTT. Amino acid sequence: CASSVEGGPQHF.

This clonotype appeared many times. The rearrangement joins TRBV12-3 or TRBV12-4 to TRBJ2-2; D could derive from TRBD1 or TRBD2 (5 bases each). The CDR3 runs to 15 residues. With 6 bases removed from V and 5 bases from J, the gap between germline ends came to 16 bases. CDR3 amino acids: CASSFTPGGTGELFF. CDR3 in DNA: TGTGCCAGCAGCTTCACACCTGGGGGAACCGGGGAGCTGTTTTTT.

The chain has TRBV11-1 and TRBJ2-7, with 7 bases that match TRBD1. Unmatched junction bases numbered 19, after V lost 4 bases and J lost 1 base. CDR1 is SGHAT, CDR2 FQDESV, per germline (reference sequence). This CDR3 comprises 19 residues. In DNA, the CDR3 is TGTGCCAGCAGCTGGAGGCCCGGGACAGACTTTAATTATTCCTACGAGCAGTACTTC. Its translation: CASSWRPGTDFNYSYEQYF.

This chain joins TRBV12-3 or TRBV12-4 and TRBJ2-2, with D unclear. Trimming left V 7 bases short and J 4 bases short, with 10 bases between. The CDR3 extends over 13 amino acids. The CDR3 sequence: CASIQRATGELFF. The CDR3 region has the DNA TGTGCCAGCATCCAAAGGGCCACCGGGGAGCTGTTTTTT.

The chain employs TRBV4-3 and TRBJ2-5, with D hard to call. Germline loops: CDR1 LGHNA, CDR2 YSLEER. The V end lost 2 bases, the J end lost 5 bases, and 9 bases lay between the germline ends. The CDR3 covers 13 residues. CDR3 coding DNA: TGCGCCAGCAGCCAAATAGATGGGGAGACCCAGTACTTC. It encodes CASSQIDGETQYF.

This clonotype was detected ten times or more. The chain couples TRBV5-1 to TRBJ2-5, with no clear D. The V gene lost 4 bases and the J gene lost 5 bases, with 15 bases spanning the gap. The CDR3 loop spans 14 amino acids. Germline CDR1 is SGHRS and CDR2 is YFSETQ. DNA of the CDR3: TGCGCCAGCAGCGTGTTGAATAGTGGGGAGACCCAGTACTTC. It specifies CASSVLNSGETQYF.

This clonotype was recorded a few times. The V and J genes are TRBV9 and TRBJ1-3, with D unclear. Germline V gene data show CDR1 as SGDLS and CDR2 as YYNGEE. Trimming removed 3 bases at V and 0 bases at J, with 13 bases between. CDR3 length: 16 residues. CDR3 region: CASSARRGDSGNTIYF. The CDR3, as DNA: TGTGCCAGCAGCGCCCGCCGGGGTGACTCTGGAAACACCATATATTTT.

This clonotype was recorded at least ten times. The chain links TRBV12-3 or TRBV12-4 to TRBJ2-3; weak D call: TRBD2 (6 bases). V gave up 6 bases and J gave up 0 bases, with 16 bases separating them. This CDR3 region has 16 residues. CDR3 DNA sequence: TGTGCCAGCAGCCCGAAGGGTGGGACTAGCACAGATACGCAGTATTTT. It specifies CASSPKGGTSTDTQYF.

Only a few counts were recorded for this clonotype. The chain employs TRBV4-3 and TRBJ1-1; TRBD1 is a possible D gene (5 bases). Germline CDR1 LGHNA, CDR2 YSLEER. Trimming cost V 1 base and J 11 bases, with 14 bases left between them. There are 13 residues in the CDR3. The chain's CDR3 is CASSQVVGRGAFF. CDR3 in DNA: TGCGCCAGCAGCCAAGTGGTGGGGCGCGGGGCTTTCTTT.

This clonotype was observed at least ten times. The gene calls are TRBV20-1 and TRBJ1-5; 8 bases agree with TRBD1. CDR3 length: 16 residues. J gave up 0 bases and V 6 bases, and 10 bases lay outside the gene matches. Germline V lookup: CDR1 DFQATT, CDR2 SNEGSKA (reference sequence). The CDR3 bases are TGCAGTGCGACAGGGGACGGCACCTATAGCAATCAGCCCCAGCATTTT. Translated: CSATGDGTYSNQPQHF.

The chain employs TRBV20-1 and TRBJ1-1; D ambiguous. This CDR3 contains 15 residues. V lost 0 bases to trimming and J lost 3 bases, with 14 bases between them. CDR1 and CDR2 (germline): DFQATT, SNEGSKA (reference sequence). The CDR3 spells CSARDLRAGDTEAFF. The CDR3 DNA is TGCAGTGCTAGAGACTTGAGGGCTGGGGACACTGAAGCTTTCTTT.

V is TRBV5-5 and J is TRBJ1-5, with a weak D call TRBD1 (5 bases). Germline CDR1 is SGHKS and CDR2 is YYEKEE (reference sequence). V dropped 4 bases and J dropped 5 bases, with 10 bases sitting between them. The CDR3 spans 13 residues. CDR3 sequence reads: CASSLGPYQPQHF. CDR3 DNA sequence: TGTGCCAGCAGCCTGGGACCGTATCAGCCCCAGCATTTT.

This clonotype was detected a few times. The V call is TRBV4-3, the J call TRBJ2-1; TRBD1 agrees at 10 bases. The CDR3 extends over 17 amino acids. V gave up 2 bases and J gave up 5 bases; unmatched junction bases: 9. The V gene's germline CDR1 is LGHNA and CDR2 YSLEER. This chain's CDR3 is CASSQQNSGTGDNEQFF. The CDR3, as DNA: TGCGCCAGCAGCCAACAGAACTCTGGGACAGGGGACAATGAGCAGTTCTTC.

J is TRBJ1-1 and V is TRBV5-5, with D perhaps TRBD1 (6 bases). This CDR3 has 16 residues. Trimming took 1 base from V and 3 from J, leaving 16 bases between them. From germline, CDR1 is SGHKS and CDR2 YYEKEE (reference sequence). CDR3 DNA: TGTGCCAGCAGCTTGTCTGGGACACCGCGGGACACTGAAGCTTTCTTT. Encoded protein: CASSLSGTPRDTEAFF.

This clonotype was seen only a few times. The genes are TRBV12-3 or TRBV12-4 and TRBJ2-3; D may be TRBD2 (6 bases). This CDR3 is built from 15 residues. V was cut by 6 bases and J by 7 bases, with 20 bases left in between. This CDR3 is CASRTAGRAGYTQYF. The CDR3 DNA is TGTGCCAGCAGGACAGCGGGTCGGGCGGGATATACGCAGTATTTT.

The J gene is TRBJ2-5, the V gene TRBV4-2; D may be TRBD2 (5 bases). CDR1 LGHNA and CDR2 YNFKEQ come from the germline V gene. CDR3 size: 14 residues. Trimming removed 0 bases from V and 5 bases from J, with 10 bases in between. The CDR3 bases are TGTGCCAGCAGCCAAGATAGAGGGTGGGAGACCCAGTACTTC. Amino acid sequence: CASSQDRGWETQYF.

There are a few counts of this clonotype. The chain joins TRBV29-1 to TRBJ1-2; D gene unclear. Trimming pared 3 bases from V and 6 bases from J, leaving 11 bases between. The CDR3 has 12 amino acids. Per germline, CDR1 SQVTM and CDR2 ANQGSEA. The CDR3 sequence is CSVDMNGDGYTF. The CDR3, as DNA: TGCAGCGTTGATATGAATGGAGATGGCTACACCTTC.

This chain links TRBV29-1 with TRBJ1-2, with D unresolved. Germline-derived CDR1 and CDR2 are SQVTM and ANQGSEA. Trimming took 0 bases from V and 6 from J, leaving 5 bases between them. The CDR3 is made up of 11 amino acids. The CDR3 protein is CSVEDFDGYTF. CDR3 DNA: TGCAGCGTTGAAGACTTCGATGGCTACACCTTC. Based on the CDR3 plus reference TRBV29-1 and TRBJ1-2, the full variable domain is SAVISQKPSRDICQRGTSLTIQCQVDSQVTMMFWYRQQPGQSLTLIATANQGSEATYESGFVIDKFPISRPNLTFSTLTVSNMSPEDSSIYLCSVEDFDGYTFGSGTRLTVV.

This clonotype was seen a few times. The chain uses TRBV7-3 and TRBJ2-3; 7 bases align to TRBD2. The J segment lost 3 bases and the V segment lost 0 bases, leaving 3 bases of the junction unmatched. This CDR3 is built from 15 residues. The germline CDR1 and CDR2 sequences are SGHTA and FQGTGA. The CDR3 reads CASSLTPGGTDTQYF. In nucleotides, the CDR3 is TGTGCCAGCAGCTTAACGCCGGGAGGAACAGATACGCAGTATTTT.

This clonotype was picked up many times. The chain combines TRBV20-1 with TRBJ1-1, with 7 bases lining up with TRBD1. V lost 3 bases, J lost 5 bases, and 12 bases stayed unmatched. The CDR3 has 15 amino acids. Germline CDR1 reads DFQATT; CDR2 reads SNEGSKA (reference sequence). The CDR3 loop reads CSARDLDRARTEAFF. The CDR3 DNA reads as TGCAGTGCTAGGGACCTAGACAGGGCAAGGACTGAAGCTTTCTTT.

This clonotype was observed many times. The chain combines TRBV29-1 with TRBJ2-7; 8 bases map to TRBD2. The germline V gene has CDR1 SQVTM and CDR2 ANQGSEA. This CDR3 has 12 amino acids. With 6 bases clipped from V and 2 bases from J, the junction kept 3 bases outside the gene matches. The CDR3 region is CSVQTSAYEQYF. CDR3 nucleotide sequence: TGCAGCGTACAGACTAGCGCCTACGAGCAGTACTTC.